The rows below give T cell receptor beta chains drawn from one sample of a study of CD8 T cells in Susac syndrome. In TCRdb, the immunoSEQ multiplex PCR reads were re-called with MiXCR into one record per CDR3 protein. The table includes under 150,000 distinct CDR3 sequences, around 95% detected once. Sequenced: CD4+ T cells from PBMCs. These receptors were collected from a human donor with Susac syndrome. Each CDR3 is given with its conserved first and last residue. The D gene is left open where the match is weak.

j_gene: TRBJ1-5
v_gene: TRBV6-5
d_gene: TRBD1
CDR3nt: TGTGCCAGCAGTCAGACAGGGCCCAATCAGCCCCAGCATTTT
CDR3aa: CASSQTGPNQPQHF

j_gene: TRBJ1-4
v_gene: TRBV20-1
d_gene: -
CDR3nt: TGCAGTGCTAGAGGGGGGCCAACTAATGAAAAACTGTTTTTT
CDR3aa: CSARGGPTNEKLFF

j_gene: TRBJ2-1
v_gene: TRBV5-1
d_gene: -
CDR3nt: TGCGCCAGCAGTCGGGGAGGCCTAAACAATGAGCAGTTCTTC
CDR3aa: CASSRGGLNNEQFF

j_gene: TRBJ2-7
v_gene: TRBV7-9
d_gene: -
CDR3nt: TGTGCCAGCAGCCCCGACAGCGGCACAGACTACGAGCAGTACTTC
CDR3aa: CASSPDSGTDYEQYF

j_gene: TRBJ1-2
v_gene: TRBV23-1
d_gene: -
CDR3nt: TGCGCCAGCAGTCAATCTATAAAGACCCGAGGGGATGACTACACCTTC
CDR3aa: CASSQSIKTRGDDYTF

j_gene: TRBJ2-3
v_gene: TRBV9
d_gene: -
CDR3nt: TGTGCCAGCAGTGAACAGGGCATCACAGATACGCAGTATTTT
CDR3aa: CASSEQGITDTQYF

j_gene: TRBJ1-6
v_gene: TRBV14
d_gene: -
CDR3nt: TGTGCCAGCAGCTGGGACCGGAGGTCACCCCTCCACTTT
CDR3aa: CASSWDRRSPLHF

j_gene: TRBJ2-2
v_gene: TRBV7-2
d_gene: -
CDR3nt: TGTGCCAGCACTACGGACACCGGGGAGCTGTTTTTT
CDR3aa: CASTTDTGELFF

j_gene: TRBJ2-1
v_gene: TRBV24-1
d_gene: -
CDR3nt: TGTGCCACCAGTGATCCGCCCCCAAGAAATGAGCAGTTCTTC
CDR3aa: CATSDPPPRNEQFF

j_gene: TRBJ2-5
v_gene: TRBV20-1
d_gene: -
CDR3nt: TGCAGTGCTAGACCTTCTAGGTGGGAGGGGGACCAAGAGACCCAGTACTTC
CDR3aa: CSARPSRWEGDQETQYF